This T cell receptor beta chain was identified in a study of cytomegalovirus exposure and HLA in healthy donors. Findings and caveats of the study: In a later analysis, TCR beta V- and J-gene trimming showed a link to a missense DCLRE1C variant. The classifier reportedly diagnosed cytomegalovirus status with high sensitivity and specificity. In presence/absence analyses, roughly uniform sequencing depth across donors was assumed.

The PCR contained 60 Vbeta and 13 Jbeta primers. Generated by immunoSEQ multiplex PCR, the TCRdb table keeps only in-frame clones and is missing some. The table includes approximately 93,000 clones, 70% to 80% detected once. The ends were cut back, 6 bases at V and 2 bases at J, with 16 bases in the middle. CDR1 MNHEY and CDR2 SVGAGI come from the germline V gene. The CDR3 extends over 15 amino acids. Remarks on this clone: Its antigen remains unidentified.

V usage is TRBV6-5 and J usage is TRBJ1-1; D may be TRBD1 (6 bases). This clonotype was obtained from a male donor in good health and CMV-seropositive. Sequencing was performed on PBMCs. This CDR3 reads CASRTPRGINTEAFF. The CDR3 region has the DNA TGTGCCAGCAGGACCCCCAGGGGTATCAACACTGAAGCTTTCTTT.